The rows below give T cell receptor beta chains drawn from one sample of a study of identical twins. TCRdb re-called the 5' RACE reads through MiXCR, storing one row per CDR3 protein. The table records under 500,000 distinct CDR3 sequences, approximately 15% of them present only once. This same sample was also part of a study on yellow fever vaccine responses in identical twins.

The sequenced sample consisted of CD4+ T cells sorted from blood. The receptors derive from a woman under 30 in good health. Both conserved end residues are part of each CDR3. D genes are given only for firm matches. Clone size, where shown, is once, few, many, or a class for clones that have expanded.

v_gene	abundance	d_gene	j_gene	CDR3nt	CDR3aa
TRBV10-3	.	TRBD1	TRBJ2-4	TGTGCCACCAAGACAGGGGGCGGAAACATTCAGTACTTC	CATKTGGGNIQYF
TRBV24-1	many	.	TRBJ2-1	TGTGCCACCAGTGATTTTCCTAGGACGGAAAGCTCCTACAATGAGCAGTTCTTC	CATSDFPRTESSYNEQFF
TRBV20-1	few	TRBD2	TRBJ2-7	TGCAGTGGCAGGGCGGGGGGCGAGCAGTACTTC	CSGRAGGEQYF
TRBV2	.	TRBD2	TRBJ2-6	TGTGCCATCTTTAGCGGGTACTCTGGGGCCAACGTCCTGACTTTC	CAIFSGYSGANVLTF
TRBV7-9	many	.	TRBJ2-7	TGTGCCAGCAGCTCCCTAACGGGACTCACGGCGAGGTACGAGCAGTACTTC	CASSSLTGLTARYEQYF
TRBV20-1	few	.	TRBJ2-7	TGCAGTGCCTCGAGGGGGTTACAGGGTTACGAGCAGTACTTC	CSASRGLQGYEQYF
TRBV20-1	few	TRBD2	TRBJ2-1	TGCAGTGCTAGAGATAGGCTAGCGGGGTACAATGAGCAGTTCTTC	CSARDRLAGYNEQFF
TRBV5-1	few	.	TRBJ2-7	TGCGCCAGCAGCTTGGCCGCAGGGATTAGTTACGAGCAGTACTTC	CASSLAAGISYEQYF
TRBV5-1	many	TRBD1	TRBJ2-7	TGCGCCAGCAGAGCCGGACAGGGGATGGGCTCCTACGAGCAGTACTTC	CASRAGQGMGSYEQYF
TRBV6-2/TRBV6-3	few	.	TRBJ2-4	TGTGCCAGCAGCCCTACTAGCTCGACGGGCAAAAACATTCAGTACTTC	CASSPTSSTGKNIQYF
TRBV10-3	few	TRBD2	TRBJ2-3	TGTGCCATCCAAAGGGGACTAGGTAGCACAGATACGCAGTATTTT	CAIQRGLGSTDTQYF
TRBV27	.	.	TRBJ2-7	TGTGCCAGCAGTCCCCTCCCTGGGAACTCCTACGAGCAGTACTTC	CASSPLPGNSYEQYF
TRBV7-8	few	.	TRBJ2-7	TGTGCCAGCAGCTTATTACGCAGGGGCAACGAGCAGTACTTC	CASSLLRRGNEQYF
TRBV7-9	.	.	TRBJ2-5	TGTGCCAGCAGCCCGCCGGTAGATGAGACCCAGTACTTC	CASSPPVDETQYF
TRBV4-3	.	.	TRBJ2-2	TGCGCCAGCAGCCAACTCCAGCAGAACACCGGGGAGCTGTTTTTT	CASSQLQQNTGELFF
TRBV6-5	few	TRBD1	TRBJ1-2	TGTGCCAGCAGTTCCAGGGGGTGGGTTGGCTACACCTTC	CASSSRGWVGYTF
TRBV14	.	TRBD2	TRBJ2-6	TGTGCCAGCAGCCCAACGGGTACGGTTCCCGTAGCGGGGGACCGCTCTGGGGCCAACGTCCTGACTTTC	CASSPTGTVPVAGDRSGANVLTF
TRBV19	.	.	TRBJ2-4	TGTGCCAGTAGTAAAATCGGGACGGGCGGACAGACCAAAAACATTCAGTACTTC	CASSKIGTGGQTKNIQYF
TRBV30	.	.	TRBJ2-3	TGTGCCTGCGCGGGGCTGGATACGCAGTATTTT	CACAGLDTQYF
TRBV3-1	few	.	TRBJ1-4	TGTGCCAGCAGCGCATACCAGGGAGAAAAACTGTTTTTT	CASSAYQGEKLFF
TRBV11-2	many	.	TRBJ2-7	TGTGCCAGCAGCTTAGGCAGGCAATCCTACGAGCAGTACTTC	CASSLGRQSYEQYF
TRBV5-6	many	.	TRBJ2-1	TGTGCCAGCAGCTTAGCCGGGGTTAGTGAGCAGTTCTTC	CASSLAGVSEQFF
TRBV19	few	.	TRBJ2-3	TGTGCCAGTAGTACCCCAGGGGCCACAGATACGCAGTATTTT	CASSTPGATDTQYF
TRBV27	.	.	TRBJ2-6	TGTGCCAGCAGTCCATGGGGGGCCTCGCTCTCTGGGGCCAACGTCCTGACTTTC	CASSPWGASLSGANVLTF
TRBV7-2	few	.	TRBJ2-2	TGTGCCAGCAGCTTAGCAGGGTGGGACACCGGGGAGCTGTTTTTT	CASSLAGWDTGELFF
TRBV20-1	.	.	TRBJ2-3	TGCAGTGCTTTACAGGGTGGGGAAGATACGCAGTATTTT	CSALQGGEDTQYF
TRBV12-3/TRBV12-4	.	TRBD2	TRBJ2-3	TGTGCCAGCAGTTTATCAGCGGGAGGGTCTGATACGCAGTATTTT	CASSLSAGGSDTQYF